This T cell receptor (beta chain) was found in a study of cytomegalovirus exposure and HLA in healthy donors. The study's findings and limits: In a later analysis, compared with equally common non-associated chains, HLA-associated beta chains were more expanded. What TCR beta sequences reportedly achieved was accurate prediction of HLA-A and HLA-B alleles in most subjects. Within a later analysis, the majority of CMV-associated TCR beta chains appeared HLA-restricted. TCR beta chains numbering more than 150 were designated cytomegalovirus-associated.

13 Jbeta primers and 60 Vbeta primers were used for the PCR. Using immunoSEQ multiplex PCR, the repertoire was profiled, and TCRdb retains in-frame clones only, with some absent. The sample has about 120,000 clones; roughly 83% are singletons. Trimming stripped 3 bases from V and 0 bases from J, with 12 bases between. The CDR3 runs to 16 residues. CDR1 and CDR2 (germline): KGHSH, LQKENI. As regards this clone: Antigen: not known.

This chain uses TRBV18 with TRBJ1-5; no definite D call. Sequencing was carried out using PBMCs. The receptor comes from a woman aged 18 to 35 in good health and CMV-seropositive. In nucleotides, the CDR3 is TGTGCCAGCTCACCTCGCTTGGCGGATAGCAATCAGCCCCAGCATTTT. The encoded protein is CASSPRLADSNQPQHF.